These T cell receptor beta chains were read from a single sample in a study of blood T cells in healthy people across ages. One entry per CDR3 protein, called by TCRdb with MiXCR from the 5' RACE reads. The top ten clones hold about 18% of a sample with more than 800,000 distinct CDR3 sequences, 29% of them seen once. Sequenced input: blood. The receptors were sampled from a woman older than 75 in good health. Both conserved end residues are trimmed from each CDR3. A D gene is named only where the DNA matches it firmly.

D: -
V: TRBV7-8
CDR3: ASSQQGADTQY

D: TRBD1
V: TRBV20-1
CDR3: SARQQGAGYGYT

D: TRBD2
V: TRBV6-6
CDR3: ASSYSPSGSFHEQY

D: -
V: TRBV20-1
CDR3: SARDRLRAGETQY

D: TRBD1
V: TRBV6-5
CDR3: ASRHGTGGPSTDTQY

D: TRBD1
V: TRBV7-3
CDR3: ASSVTGEGGYT

D: TRBD2
V: TRBV20-1
CDR3: SAPGTSGAHGRTDTQY

D: -
V: TRBV3-1
CDR3: ASSQLQREKLF

D: -
V: TRBV5-1
CDR3: ASSSPDRAKNIQY

D: TRBD2
V: TRBV20-1
CDR3: SAVGLAAQIGQF

D: -
V: TRBV2
CDR3: ASILDLTYEQY

D: -
V: TRBV7-2
CDR3: ASSSGEMETQY

D: -
V: TRBV29-1
CDR3: SVEDIEYNEQF

D: TRBD1
V: TRBV3-1
CDR3: ASSQTGHPGANVLT

D: -
V: TRBV20-1
CDR3: SARQGTNEKLF

D: -
V: TRBV7-9
CDR3: ASSWGSEAF

D: -
V: TRBV3-1
CDR3: ASSQVALRSTDTQY

D: -
V: TRBV6-5
CDR3: ASRPLGSYNSPLH

D: -
V: TRBV20-1
CDR3: SARDQGRKAYEQY

D: -
V: TRBV29-1
CDR3: SVARNTGELF

D: -
V: TRBV12-3/TRBV12-4
CDR3: ASSPSEGSGYEQY

D: TRBD1
V: TRBV7-8
CDR3: ASSLARTGGYGYT

D: -
V: TRBV6-1
CDR3: ASSEISRERDTQY

D: TRBD2
V: TRBV5-4
CDR3: ASSSTSTSYEQY

D: -
V: TRBV30
CDR3: AWSVLDTQY

D: -
V: TRBV6-2/TRBV6-3
CDR3: ASNDRLKDEQF

D: -
V: TRBV12-3/TRBV12-4
CDR3: ASSTSGADEETQY

D: -
V: TRBV5-1
CDR3: ASSFGDSRDGYT

D: -
V: TRBV29-1
CDR3: SASTDINEKLF

D: -
V: TRBV12-3/TRBV12-4
CDR3: ASSYIAGGEKLF

D: -
V: TRBV7-9
CDR3: ASSMSSGSNQPQH

D: TRBD2
V: TRBV30
CDR3: AWSVLAGGLSYNEQF

D: -
V: TRBV7-2
CDR3: ASSLARGTKEKLF

D: TRBD1
V: TRBV20-1
CDR3: SALTTTGGNSPLH